This entry describes one T cell receptor (beta chain). The sample is drawn from a study of T-cell memory formation after mild COVID-19. TCRdb re-derived calls from the 5' RACE reads in MiXCR, one entry per CDR3 protein. Of about 49,000 distinct CDR3 sequences listed, 27% are singletons. The germline gives CDR1 SQVTM, CDR2 ANQGSEA. The V gene end was trimmed by 6 bases and the J gene end by 2 bases; junction bases not matched to a gene: 11. The CDR3 extends over 15 amino acids. The chain couples TRBV29-1 to TRBJ2-3, with 7 positions matching TRBD2. Sequencing was done on a sample of PBMCs or a T cell subset sorted from them (not recorded which). This receptor was taken from a man aged 18 to 35 who had mild COVID-19 (a few samples of this study predate the infection). Cell type and time point are not known. The CDR3 nucleotides read TGCAGCGTGCATCCAGACGGGGGGACCACAGATACGCAGTATTTT. Protein sequence: CSVHPDGGTTDTQYF.